Listed below are T cell receptor beta chains from one sample, sequenced in a study of cytotoxic CD8 clonotypes in ibrutinib-treated CLL. Sequenced by immunoSEQ multiplex PCR; TCRdb stores in-frame clones only, minus some. The table shows 20,000 or so clones, with roughly 70% occurring only once. The sample here was PBMCs, taken before ibrutinib treatment. Receptors originate from a human donor with chronic lymphocytic leukemia. Each CDR3 is given with its conserved first and last residue. D genes are given only for firm matches. The listing skips clone size in some rows; elsewhere it reads once, few, many or a size class.

TGTGCCAGCAGTTACGCAGGAAACGAGCAGTACTTC	CASSYAGNEQYF	TRBV6-5	NA	12	TRBJ2-7	once
TGTGCCAGCAGCCAAGGACAGGGGAGTTTCGGTACGCAGTATTTT	CASSQGQGSFGTQYF	TRBV14	TRBD1	15	TRBJ2-3	once
TGTGCCAGCTCACCGCGGACGGGGACAGGGGAAACTGAAGCTTTCTTT	CASSPRTGTGETEAFF	TRBV18	TRBD1	16	TRBJ1-1	NA
TGTGCCAGCAGTGACACAGGGGGCCGTGGGGAGACCCAGTACTTC	CASSDTGGRGETQYF	TRBV6-1	TRBD1	15	TRBJ2-5	NA
TGTGCCAGCAGCTTAGGGCCAGGGCTGGTGACTGAAGCTTTCTTT	CASSLGPGLVTEAFF	TRBV7-3	NA	15	TRBJ1-1	NA
TGTGCCAGCAGCGTAGGGGGCGTAGAAGAGACCCAGTACTTC	CASSVGGVEETQYF	TRBV9	NA	14	TRBJ2-5	NA
TGTGCCAGCAGCATCATCGGAGCTAGCGGGAAGAATGAGCAGTTCTTC	CASSIIGASGKNEQFF	TRBV11-2	TRBD2	16	TRBJ2-1	NA
TGTGCCAGCAGCTCGTGGCCCTTCACAGATACGCAGTATTTT	CASSSWPFTDTQYF	TRBV7-2	NA	14	TRBJ2-3	NA
TGTGCCAGCAGCTTCGGCCAGGATCCGACCACCGGGGAGCTGTTTTTT	CASSFGQDPTTGELFF	TRBV5-8	NA	16	TRBJ2-2	NA
TGCGCCAGCAGCCCACGTGGGGTGGATACGCAGTATTTT	CASSPRGVDTQYF	TRBV5-1	NA	13	TRBJ2-3	NA
TGTGCCAGCAGCTTAAGGACAGGCTGGAACACTGAAGCTTTCTTT	CASSLRTGWNTEAFF	TRBV14	TRBD1	15	TRBJ1-1	NA
TGTGCCATCAATGGCGGGGCCGGTGAGACCCAGTACTTC	CAINGGAGETQYF	TRBV10-3	NA	13	TRBJ2-5	NA
TGTGCCAGCATCTCTGAGAGGGGTCTGAACACTGAAGCTTTCTTT	CASISERGLNTEAFF	TRBV28	NA	15	TRBJ1-1	NA
TGTGCCAGCAGACAGGGGGCTGAAGCTTTCTTT	CASRQGAEAFF	TRBV25-1	TRBD1	11	TRBJ1-1	hyperexpanded
TGTGCCAGCAGCTCCGGCGGGACGCAGGTGGCCAACGTCCTGACTTTC	CASSSGGTQVANVLTF	TRBV5-4	NA	16	TRBJ2-6	NA